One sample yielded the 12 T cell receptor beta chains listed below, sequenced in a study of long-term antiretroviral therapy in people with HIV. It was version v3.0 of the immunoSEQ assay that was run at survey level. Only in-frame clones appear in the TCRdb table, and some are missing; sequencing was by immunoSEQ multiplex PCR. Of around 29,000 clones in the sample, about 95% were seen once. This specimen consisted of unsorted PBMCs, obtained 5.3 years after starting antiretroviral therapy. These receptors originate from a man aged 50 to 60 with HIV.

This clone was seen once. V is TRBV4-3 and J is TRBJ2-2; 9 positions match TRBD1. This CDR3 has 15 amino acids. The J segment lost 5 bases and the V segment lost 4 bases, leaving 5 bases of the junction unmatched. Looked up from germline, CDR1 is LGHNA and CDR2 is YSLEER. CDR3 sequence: CASSLGTGKTGELFF. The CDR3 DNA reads TGCGCCAGCAGCCTAGGGACAGGGAAAACCGGGGAGCTGTTTTTT.

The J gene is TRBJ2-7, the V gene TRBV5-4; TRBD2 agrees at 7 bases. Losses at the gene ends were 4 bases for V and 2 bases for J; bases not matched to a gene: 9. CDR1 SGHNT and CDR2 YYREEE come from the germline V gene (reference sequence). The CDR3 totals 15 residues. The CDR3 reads CASSRGRGEAYEQYF. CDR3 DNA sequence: TGTGCCAGCAGCCGCGGGAGAGGGGAGGCCTACGAGCAGTACTTC.

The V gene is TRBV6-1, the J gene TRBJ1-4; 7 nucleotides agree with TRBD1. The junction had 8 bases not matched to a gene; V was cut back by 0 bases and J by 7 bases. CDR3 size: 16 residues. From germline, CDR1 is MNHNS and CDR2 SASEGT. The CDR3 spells CASSEARNYRGEKLFF. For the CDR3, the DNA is TGTGCCAGCAGTGAAGCGAGAAACTACAGGGGTGAAAAACTGTTTTTT.

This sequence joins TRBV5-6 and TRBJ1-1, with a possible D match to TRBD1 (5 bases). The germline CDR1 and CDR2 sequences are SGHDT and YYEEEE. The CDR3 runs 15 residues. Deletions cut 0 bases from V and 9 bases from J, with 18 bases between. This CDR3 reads CASSLARAGTGKAFF. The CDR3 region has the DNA TGTGCCAGCAGCTTGGCCCGGGCAGGGACTGGGAAAGCTTTCTTT.

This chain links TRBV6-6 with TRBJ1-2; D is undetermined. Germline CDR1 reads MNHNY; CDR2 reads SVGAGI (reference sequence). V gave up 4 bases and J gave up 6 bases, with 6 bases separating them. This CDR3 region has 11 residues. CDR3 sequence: CASSLADGYTF. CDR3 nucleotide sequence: TGTGCCAGCAGTTTGGCGGATGGCTACACCTTC.

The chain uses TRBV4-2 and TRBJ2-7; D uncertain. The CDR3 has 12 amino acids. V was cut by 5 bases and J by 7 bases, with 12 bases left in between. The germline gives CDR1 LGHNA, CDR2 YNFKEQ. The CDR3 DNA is TGTGCCAGCAGCTTTTTTGGACCTGAGCAGTACTTC. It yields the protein CASSFFGPEQYF.

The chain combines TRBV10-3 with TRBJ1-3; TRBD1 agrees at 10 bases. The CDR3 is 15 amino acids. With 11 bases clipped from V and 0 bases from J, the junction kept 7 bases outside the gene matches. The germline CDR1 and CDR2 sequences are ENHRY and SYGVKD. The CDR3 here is CAVGQGYSSGNTIYF. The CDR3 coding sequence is TGTGCCGTGGGACAGGGGTACTCCTCTGGAAACACCATATATTTT.

CDR3 DNA sequence: TGTGCCAGCAGCCAGGACAGGATATTCTATGGCTACACCTTC. It encodes CASSQDRIFYGYTF. This sequence joins TRBV14 and TRBJ1-2; TRBD1 agrees at 7 bases. This CDR3 contains 14 residues. The germline V gene has CDR1 SGHDN and CDR2 FVKESK. Trimming removed 3 bases from V and 4 bases from J; junction bases left unmatched: 5.

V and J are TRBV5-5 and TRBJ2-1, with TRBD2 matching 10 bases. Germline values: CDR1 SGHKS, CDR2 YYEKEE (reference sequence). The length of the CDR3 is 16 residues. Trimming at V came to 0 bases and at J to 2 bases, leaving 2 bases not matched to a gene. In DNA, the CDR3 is TGTGCCAGCAGCTTGGGGCTAGCGGGGGCCTACAATGAGCAGTTCTTC. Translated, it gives CASSLGLAGAYNEQFF.

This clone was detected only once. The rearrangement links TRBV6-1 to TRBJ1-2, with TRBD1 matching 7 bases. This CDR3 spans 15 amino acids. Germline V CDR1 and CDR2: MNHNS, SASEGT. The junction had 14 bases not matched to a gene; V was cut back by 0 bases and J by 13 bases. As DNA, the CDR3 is TGTGCCAGCAGTGAAGCGTGGGACACAAGGGGGCAGTTCACCTTC. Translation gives CASSEAWDTRGQFTF.

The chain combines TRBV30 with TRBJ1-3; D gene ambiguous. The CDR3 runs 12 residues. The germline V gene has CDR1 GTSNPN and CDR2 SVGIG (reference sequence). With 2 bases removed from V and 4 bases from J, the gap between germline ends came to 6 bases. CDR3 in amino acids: CAWSNQGNTIYF. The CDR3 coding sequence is TGTGCCTGGAGTAATCAGGGAAACACCATATATTTT.

DNA for the CDR3: TGTGCCAGCAGCTTAAACGGAGGGGATGGCTACACCTTC. This encodes CASSLNGGDGYTF. The rearrangement links TRBV7-3 to TRBJ1-2; a weak D match, TRBD1 (5 bases). The CDR3 is 13 residues long. Germline V CDR1 and CDR2: SGHTA, FQGTGA. Trimming left V 1 base short and J 6 bases short, with 9 bases between.